Following are 2 T cell receptor beta chains from one sample sequenced in a study of blood T cells in healthy people across ages. Primed by a sample-barcoded 5' primer and a J-beta primer mix, a second PCR proceeded for about 6 to 11 cycles. Each CDR3 protein is one row after TCRdb ran MiXCR on the 5' RACE reads. The sample includes hundreds of thousands of distinct CDR3 sequences, around two fifths seen only once; the top ten take 25% to 35%. The sequencing input was blood. Receptor source: a man older than 75 in good health.

This clonotype was observed at least ten times. The chain joins TRBV24-1 to TRBJ2-7; D gene ambiguous. The length of the CDR3 is 13 residues. The V gene lost 5 bases and the J gene lost 3 bases, with 10 bases spanning the gap. Germline V gene sequence: CDR1 KGHDR, CDR2 SFDVKD. CDR3 residues: CATSGTLNYEQYF. The DNA of the CDR3 is TGTGCCACCAGTGGGACCCTAAACTACGAGCAGTACTTC.

The chain joins TRBV6-1 to TRBJ1-5; possibly TRBD1 for D (6 bases). Germline V gene data show CDR1 as MNHNS and CDR2 as SASEGT. V was clipped by 4 bases and J by 2 bases, with 9 bases between them. CDR3 size: 14 residues. CDR3 bases: TGTGCCAGCAGTGGGGGGCTGGGCAATCAGCCCCAGCATTTT. Translating it yields CASSGGLGNQPQHF.